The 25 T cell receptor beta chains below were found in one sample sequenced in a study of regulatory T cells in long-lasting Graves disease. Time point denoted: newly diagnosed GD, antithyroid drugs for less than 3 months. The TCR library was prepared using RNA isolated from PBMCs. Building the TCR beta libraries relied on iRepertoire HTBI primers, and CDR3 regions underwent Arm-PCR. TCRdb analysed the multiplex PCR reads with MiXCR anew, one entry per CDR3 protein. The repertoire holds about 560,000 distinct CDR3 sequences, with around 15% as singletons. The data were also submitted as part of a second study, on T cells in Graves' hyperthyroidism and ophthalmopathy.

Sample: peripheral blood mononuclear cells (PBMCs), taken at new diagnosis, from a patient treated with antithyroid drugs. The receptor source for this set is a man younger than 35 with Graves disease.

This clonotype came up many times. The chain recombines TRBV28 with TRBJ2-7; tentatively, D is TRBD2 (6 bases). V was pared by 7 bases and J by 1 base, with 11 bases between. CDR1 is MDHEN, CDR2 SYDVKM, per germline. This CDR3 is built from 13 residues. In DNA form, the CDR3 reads TGTGCCAGCATTCCGCGGGGATCCTACGAGCAGTACTTC. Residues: CASIPRGSYEQYF.

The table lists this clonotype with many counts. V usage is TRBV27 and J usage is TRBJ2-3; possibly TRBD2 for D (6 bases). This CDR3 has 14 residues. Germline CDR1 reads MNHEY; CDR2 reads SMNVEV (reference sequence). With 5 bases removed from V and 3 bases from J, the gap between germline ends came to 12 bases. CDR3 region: CASSPLGLTDTQYF. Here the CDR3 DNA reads TGTGCCAGCAGTCCACTGGGACTTACAGATACGCAGTATTTT.

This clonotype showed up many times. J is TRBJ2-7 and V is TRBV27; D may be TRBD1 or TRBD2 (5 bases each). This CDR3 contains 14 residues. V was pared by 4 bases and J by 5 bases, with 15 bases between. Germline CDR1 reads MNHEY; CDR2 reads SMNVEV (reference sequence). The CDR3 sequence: CASSWRTRDDEQYF. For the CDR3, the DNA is TGTGCCAGCAGTTGGCGGACAAGGGACGACGAGCAGTACTTC.

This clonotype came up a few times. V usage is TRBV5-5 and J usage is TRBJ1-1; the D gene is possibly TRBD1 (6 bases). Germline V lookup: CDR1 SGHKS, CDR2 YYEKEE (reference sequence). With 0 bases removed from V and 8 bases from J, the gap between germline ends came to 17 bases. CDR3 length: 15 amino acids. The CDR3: CASSLAGPLQGEAFF. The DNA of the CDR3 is TGTGCCAGCAGCTTGGCAGGGCCTCTCCAGGGGGAAGCTTTCTTT.

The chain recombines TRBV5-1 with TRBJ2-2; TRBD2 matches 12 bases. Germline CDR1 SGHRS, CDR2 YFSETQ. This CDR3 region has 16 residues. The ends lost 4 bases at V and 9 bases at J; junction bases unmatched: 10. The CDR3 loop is CASSPGLAGLHRELFF. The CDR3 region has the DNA TGCGCCAGCAGCCCCGGACTAGCGGGACTACACCGGGAGCTGTTTTTT.

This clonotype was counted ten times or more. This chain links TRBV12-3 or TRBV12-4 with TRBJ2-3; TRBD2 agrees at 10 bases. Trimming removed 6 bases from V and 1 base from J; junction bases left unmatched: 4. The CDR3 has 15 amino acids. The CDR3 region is CASSRTSGGTDTQYF. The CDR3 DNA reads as TGTGCCAGCAGCCGTACTAGCGGGGGCACAGATACGCAGTATTTT.

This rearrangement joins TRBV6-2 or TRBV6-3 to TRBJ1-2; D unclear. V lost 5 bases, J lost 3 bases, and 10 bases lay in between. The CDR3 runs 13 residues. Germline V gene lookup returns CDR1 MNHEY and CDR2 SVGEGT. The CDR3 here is CASSEHTDYGYTF. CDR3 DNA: TGTGCCAGCAGTGAGCATACGGACTATGGCTACACCTTC.

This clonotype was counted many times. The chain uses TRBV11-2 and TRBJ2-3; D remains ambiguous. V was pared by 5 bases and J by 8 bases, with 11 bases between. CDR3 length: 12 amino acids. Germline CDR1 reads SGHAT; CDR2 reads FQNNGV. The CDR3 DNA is TGTGCCAGCAGCCCCAGTCGCGCTACGCAGTATTTT. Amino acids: CASSPSRATQYF.

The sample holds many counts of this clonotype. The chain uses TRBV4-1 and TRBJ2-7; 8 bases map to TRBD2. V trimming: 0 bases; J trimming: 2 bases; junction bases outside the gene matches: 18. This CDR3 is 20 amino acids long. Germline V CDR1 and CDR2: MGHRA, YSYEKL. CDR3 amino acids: CASSQEGGPLAVNTPYEQYF. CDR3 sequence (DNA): TGCGCCAGCAGCCAAGAGGGGGGCCCACTAGCGGTTAACACCCCCTACGAGCAGTACTTC.

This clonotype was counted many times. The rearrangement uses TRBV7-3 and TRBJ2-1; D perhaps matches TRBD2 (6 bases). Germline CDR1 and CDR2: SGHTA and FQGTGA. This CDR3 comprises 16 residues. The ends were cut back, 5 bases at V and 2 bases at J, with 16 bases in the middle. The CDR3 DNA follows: TGTGCCAGCAGCCCCCCCGGGAGTAGGGCCTACAATGAGCAGTTCTTC. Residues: CASSPPGSRAYNEQFF.

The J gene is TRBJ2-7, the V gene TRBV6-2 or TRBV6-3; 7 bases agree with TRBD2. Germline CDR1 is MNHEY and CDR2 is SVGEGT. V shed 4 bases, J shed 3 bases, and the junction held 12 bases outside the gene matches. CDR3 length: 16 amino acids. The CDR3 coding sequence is TGTGCCAGCAGTTCCTCGACCGGGACTATCATCTACGAGCAGTACTTC. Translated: CASSSSTGTIIYEQYF.

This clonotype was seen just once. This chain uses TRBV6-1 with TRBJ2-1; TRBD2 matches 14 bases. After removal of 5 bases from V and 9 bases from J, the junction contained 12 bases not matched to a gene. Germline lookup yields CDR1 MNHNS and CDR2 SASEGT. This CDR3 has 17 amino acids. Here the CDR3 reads CASSLQQGLAGVIEQFF. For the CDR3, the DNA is TGTGCCAGCAGTCTACAGCAGGGACTAGCGGGAGTTATTGAGCAGTTCTTC.

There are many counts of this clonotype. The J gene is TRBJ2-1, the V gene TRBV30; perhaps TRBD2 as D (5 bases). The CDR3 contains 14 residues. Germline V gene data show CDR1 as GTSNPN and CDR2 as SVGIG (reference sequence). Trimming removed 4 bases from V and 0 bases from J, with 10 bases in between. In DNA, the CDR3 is TGTGCCTGGAATGTGGGAGACTCCTACAATGAGCAGTTCTTC. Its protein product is CAWNVGDSYNEQFF.

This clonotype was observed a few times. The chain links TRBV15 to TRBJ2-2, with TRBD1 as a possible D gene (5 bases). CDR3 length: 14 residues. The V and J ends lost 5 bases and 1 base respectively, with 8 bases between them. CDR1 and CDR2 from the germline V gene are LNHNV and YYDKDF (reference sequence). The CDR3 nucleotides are TGTGCCACCAGCGATACAGGGAACACCGGGGAGCTGTTTTTT. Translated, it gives CATSDTGNTGELFF. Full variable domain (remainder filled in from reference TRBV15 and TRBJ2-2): DAMVIQNPRYQVTQFGKPVTLSCSQTLNHNVMYWYQQKSSQAPKLLFHYYDKDFNNEADTPDNFQSRRPNTSFCFLDIRSPGLGDTAMYLCATSDTGNTGELFFGEGSRLTVL.

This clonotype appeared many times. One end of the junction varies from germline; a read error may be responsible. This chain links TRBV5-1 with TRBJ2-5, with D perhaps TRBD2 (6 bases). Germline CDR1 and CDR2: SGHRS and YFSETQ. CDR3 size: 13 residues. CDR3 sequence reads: CASSLGGGETQYF. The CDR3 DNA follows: TGTGCCAGCAGTTTGGGGGGAGGAGAGACCCAGTACTTC.

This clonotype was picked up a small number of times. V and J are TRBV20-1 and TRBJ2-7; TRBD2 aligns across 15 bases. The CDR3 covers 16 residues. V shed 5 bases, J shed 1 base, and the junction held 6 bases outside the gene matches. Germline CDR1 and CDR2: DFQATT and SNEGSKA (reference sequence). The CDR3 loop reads CSARTSGRVLSYEQYF. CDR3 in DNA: TGCAGTGCTCGGACTAGCGGGAGGGTCCTTTCCTACGAGCAGTACTTC.

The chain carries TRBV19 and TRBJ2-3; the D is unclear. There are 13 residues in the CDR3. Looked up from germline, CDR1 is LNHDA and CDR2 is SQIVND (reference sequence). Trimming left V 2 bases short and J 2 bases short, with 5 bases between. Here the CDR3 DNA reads TGTGCCAGTAGTATAATTAACACAGATACGCAGTATTTT. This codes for CASSIINTDTQYF.

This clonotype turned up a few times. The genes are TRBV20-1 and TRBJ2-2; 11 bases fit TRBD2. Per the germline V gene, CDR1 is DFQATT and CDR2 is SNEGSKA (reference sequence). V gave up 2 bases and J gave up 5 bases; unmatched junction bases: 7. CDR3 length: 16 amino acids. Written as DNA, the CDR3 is TGCAGTGCTAGATCCAGACTAGCGGGATTTACCGGGGAGCTGTTTTTT. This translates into CSARSRLAGFTGELFF.

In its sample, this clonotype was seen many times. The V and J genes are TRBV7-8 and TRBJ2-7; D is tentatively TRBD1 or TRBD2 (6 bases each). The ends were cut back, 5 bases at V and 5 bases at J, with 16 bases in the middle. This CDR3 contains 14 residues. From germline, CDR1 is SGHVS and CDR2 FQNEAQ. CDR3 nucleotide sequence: TGTGCCAGCAGCCAAGCGGGCAGGGGCCACGAGCAGTACTTC. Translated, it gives CASSQAGRGHEQYF.

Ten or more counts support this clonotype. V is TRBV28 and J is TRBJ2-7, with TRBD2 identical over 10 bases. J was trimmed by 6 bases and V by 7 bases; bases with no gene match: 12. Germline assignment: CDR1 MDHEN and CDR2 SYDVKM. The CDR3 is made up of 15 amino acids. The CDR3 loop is CASIRLAGLASEQYF. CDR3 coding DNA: TGTGCCAGCATTCGGCTAGCGGGACTAGCGTCCGAGCAGTACTTC.

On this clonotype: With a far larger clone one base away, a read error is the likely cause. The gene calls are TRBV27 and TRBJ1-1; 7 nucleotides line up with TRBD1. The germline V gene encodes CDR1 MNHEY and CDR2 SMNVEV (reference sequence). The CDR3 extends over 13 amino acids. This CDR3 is CASSLTGTTGAFF. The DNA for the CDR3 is TGTGCCAGCAGTTTGACAGGGACCACTGGAGCTTTCTTT.

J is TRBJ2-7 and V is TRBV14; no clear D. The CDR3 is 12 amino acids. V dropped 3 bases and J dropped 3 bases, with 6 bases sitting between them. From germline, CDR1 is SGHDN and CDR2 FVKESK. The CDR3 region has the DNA TGTGCCAGCAGCCACGTAATCTACGAGCAGTACTTC. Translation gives CASSHVIYEQYF.

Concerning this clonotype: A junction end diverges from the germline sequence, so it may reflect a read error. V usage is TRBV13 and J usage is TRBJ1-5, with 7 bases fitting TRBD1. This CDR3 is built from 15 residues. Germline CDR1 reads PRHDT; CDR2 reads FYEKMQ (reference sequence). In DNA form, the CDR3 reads TGTGCCAGCAGCTTTAAGGGGGCGCAGGATCAGTCCCAGCATTTT. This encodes CASSFKGAQDQSQHF.

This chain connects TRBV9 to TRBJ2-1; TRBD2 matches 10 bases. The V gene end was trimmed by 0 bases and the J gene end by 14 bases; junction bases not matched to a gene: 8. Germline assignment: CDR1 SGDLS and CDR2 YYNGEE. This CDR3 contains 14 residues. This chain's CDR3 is CASSVELTGTSEFF. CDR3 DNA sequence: TGTGCCAGCAGCGTAGAGTTAACCGGGACTAGCGAGTTCTTC.

Here the CDR3 reads CASSRPKTGVTDTQYF. CDR3 bases: TGTGCCAGCAGTCGCCCAAAGACAGGGGTCACAGATACGCAGTATTTT. J is TRBJ2-3 and V is TRBV12-3 or TRBV12-4, with 8 bases fitting TRBD1. This CDR3 region has 16 residues. Unmatched junction bases numbered 9, after V lost 5 bases and J lost 2 bases.